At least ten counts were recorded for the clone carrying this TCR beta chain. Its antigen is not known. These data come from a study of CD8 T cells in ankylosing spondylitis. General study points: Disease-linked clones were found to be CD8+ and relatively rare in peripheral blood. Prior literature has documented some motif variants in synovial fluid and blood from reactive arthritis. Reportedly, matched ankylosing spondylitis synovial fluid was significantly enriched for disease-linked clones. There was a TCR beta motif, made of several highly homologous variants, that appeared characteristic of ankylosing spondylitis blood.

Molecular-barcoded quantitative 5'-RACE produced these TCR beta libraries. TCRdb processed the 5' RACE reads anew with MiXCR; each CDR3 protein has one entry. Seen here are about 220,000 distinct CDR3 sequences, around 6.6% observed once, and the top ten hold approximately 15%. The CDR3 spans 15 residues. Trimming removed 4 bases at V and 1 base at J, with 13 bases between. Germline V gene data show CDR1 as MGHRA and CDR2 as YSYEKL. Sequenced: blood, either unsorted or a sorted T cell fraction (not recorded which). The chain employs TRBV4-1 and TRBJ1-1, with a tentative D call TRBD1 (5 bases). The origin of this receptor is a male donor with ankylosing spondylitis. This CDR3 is CASSLKGRTNTEAFF. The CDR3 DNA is TGCGCCAGCAGCCTGAAGGGGCGGACGAACACTGAAGCTTTCTTT.